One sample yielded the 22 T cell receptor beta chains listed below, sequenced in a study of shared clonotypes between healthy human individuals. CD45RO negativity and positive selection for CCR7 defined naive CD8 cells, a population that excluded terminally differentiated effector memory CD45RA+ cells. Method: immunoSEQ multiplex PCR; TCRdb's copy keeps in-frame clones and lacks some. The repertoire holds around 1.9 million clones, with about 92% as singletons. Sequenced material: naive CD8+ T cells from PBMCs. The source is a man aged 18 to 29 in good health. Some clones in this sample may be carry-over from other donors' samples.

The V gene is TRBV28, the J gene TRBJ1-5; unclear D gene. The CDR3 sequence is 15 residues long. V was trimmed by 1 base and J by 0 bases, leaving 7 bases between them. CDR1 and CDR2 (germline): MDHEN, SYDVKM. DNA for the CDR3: TGTGCCAGCAGTTTATTATCGGGTAGCAATCAGCCCCAGCATTTT. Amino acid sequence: CASSLLSGSNQPQHF. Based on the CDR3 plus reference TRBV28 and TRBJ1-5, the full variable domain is DVKVTQSSRYLVKRTGEKVFLECVQDMDHENMFWYRQDPGLGLRLIYFSYDVKMKEKGDIPEGYSVSREKKERFSLILESASTNQTSMYLCASSLLSGSNQPQHFGDGTRLSIL.

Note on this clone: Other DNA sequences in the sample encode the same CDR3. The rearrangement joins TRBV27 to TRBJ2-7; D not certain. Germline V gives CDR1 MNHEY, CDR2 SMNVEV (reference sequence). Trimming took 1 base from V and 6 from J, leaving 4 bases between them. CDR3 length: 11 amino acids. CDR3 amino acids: CASSLLGEQYF. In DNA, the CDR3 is TGTGCCAGCAGTTTATTAGGCGAGCAGTACTTC.

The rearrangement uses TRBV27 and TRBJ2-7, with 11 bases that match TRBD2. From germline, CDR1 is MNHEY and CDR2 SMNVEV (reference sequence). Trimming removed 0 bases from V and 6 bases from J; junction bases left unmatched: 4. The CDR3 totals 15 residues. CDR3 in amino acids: CASSLSGLAASEQYF. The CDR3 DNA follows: TGTGCCAGCAGTTTATCGGGACTAGCGGCCAGCGAGCAGTACTTC.

CDR3 sequence reads: CASSLTLREANNEQFF. The CDR3 DNA sequence: TGTGCCAGCAGCTTAACATTGCGGGAGGCCAACAATGAGCAGTTCTTC. The chain joins TRBV7-3 to TRBJ2-1, with 8 nucleotides matching TRBD2. There are 16 residues in the CDR3. Germline V lookup: CDR1 SGHTA, CDR2 FQGTGA. With 0 bases clipped from V and 5 bases from J, the junction kept 6 bases outside the gene matches. Combining the CDR3 with reference TRBV7-3 and TRBJ2-1 gives the whole variable domain GAGVSQTPSNKVTEKGKYVELRCDPISGHTALYWYRQSLGQGPEFLIYFQGTGAADDSGLPNDRFFAVRPEGSVSTLKIQRTERGDSAVYLCASSLTLREANNEQFFGPGTRLTVL.

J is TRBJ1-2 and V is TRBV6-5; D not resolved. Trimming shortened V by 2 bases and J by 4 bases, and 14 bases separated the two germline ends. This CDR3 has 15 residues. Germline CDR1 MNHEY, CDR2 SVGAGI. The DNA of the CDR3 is TGTGCCAGCAGTTACGACGGACTCTCCTCCTATGGCTACACCTTC. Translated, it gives CASSYDGLSSYGYTF.

In DNA form, the CDR3 reads TGTGCCAGCAGCCAAGAAAGGTATGGACCGCAAGGCAATCAGCCCCAGCATTTT. This encodes CASSQERYGPQGNQPQHF. The chain joins TRBV4-2 to TRBJ1-5; D ambiguous. Trimming left V 0 bases short and J 2 bases short, with 17 bases between. The CDR3 contains 18 residues. Per the germline V gene, CDR1 is LGHNA and CDR2 is YNFKEQ.

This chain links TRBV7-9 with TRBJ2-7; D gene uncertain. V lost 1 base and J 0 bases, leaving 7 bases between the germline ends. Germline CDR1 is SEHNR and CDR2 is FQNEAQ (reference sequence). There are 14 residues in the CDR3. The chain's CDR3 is CASSLVATSYEQYF. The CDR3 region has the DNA TGTGCCAGCAGCTTAGTGGCTACCTCCTACGAGCAGTACTTC.

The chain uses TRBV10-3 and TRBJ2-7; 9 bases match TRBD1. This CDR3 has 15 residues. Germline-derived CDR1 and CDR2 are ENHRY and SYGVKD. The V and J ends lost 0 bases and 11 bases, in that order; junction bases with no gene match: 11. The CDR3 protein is CAISESGTGISLEYF. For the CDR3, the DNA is TGTGCCATCAGTGAGTCTGGGACAGGGATCTCCCTGGAGTACTTC.

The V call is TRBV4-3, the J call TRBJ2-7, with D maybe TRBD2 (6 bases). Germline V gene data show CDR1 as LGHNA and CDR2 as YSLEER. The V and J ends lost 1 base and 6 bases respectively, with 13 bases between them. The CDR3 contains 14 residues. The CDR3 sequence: CASSQGQWEVEQYF. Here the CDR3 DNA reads TGCGCCAGCAGCCAAGGACAGTGGGAGGTCGAGCAGTACTTC.

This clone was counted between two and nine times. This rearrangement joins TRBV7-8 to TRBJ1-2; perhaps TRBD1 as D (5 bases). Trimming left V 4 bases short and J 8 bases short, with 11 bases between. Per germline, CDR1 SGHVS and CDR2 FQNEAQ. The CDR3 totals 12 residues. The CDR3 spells CASSSRDGGYTF. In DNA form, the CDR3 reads TGTGCCAGCAGCTCCAGGGACGGCGGCTACACCTTC.

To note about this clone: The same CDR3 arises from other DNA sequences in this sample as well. As DNA, the CDR3 is TGCGCCAGCAGTTTCGCTAGCGGCAATGAGCAGTTCTTC. This gives the protein CASSFASGNEQFF. V is TRBV5-1 and J is TRBJ2-1, with 7 bases that match TRBD2. The CDR3 consists of 13 residues. Germline CDR1 reads SGHRS; CDR2 reads YFSETQ. V lost 5 bases and J lost 6; bases outside the gene matches: 5. The full variable domain, with the rest looked up from reference TRBV5-1 and TRBJ2-1, is KAGVTQTPRYLIKTRGQQVTLSCSPISGHRSVSWYQQTPGQGLQFLFEYFSETQRNKGNFPGRFSGRQFSNSRSEMNVSTLELGDSALYLCASSFASGNEQFFGPGTRLTVL.

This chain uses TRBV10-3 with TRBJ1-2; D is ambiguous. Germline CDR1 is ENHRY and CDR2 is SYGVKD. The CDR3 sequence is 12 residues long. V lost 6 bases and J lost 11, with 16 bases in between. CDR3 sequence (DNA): TGTGCCATCAGCGGAAGTAGGGTTGAGTACACCTTC. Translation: CAISGSRVEYTF.

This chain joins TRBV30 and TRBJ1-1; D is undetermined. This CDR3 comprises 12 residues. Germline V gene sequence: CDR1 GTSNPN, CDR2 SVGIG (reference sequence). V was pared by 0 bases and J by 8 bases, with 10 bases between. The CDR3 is CAWSVGSDEAFF. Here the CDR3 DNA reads TGTGCCTGGAGTGTAGGTAGCGACGAAGCTTTCTTT.

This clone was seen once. The CDR3 loop is CASSSRLAGVYNEQFF. CDR3 DNA sequence: TGTGCCAGCAGTTCTAGGCTAGCGGGAGTGTACAATGAGCAGTTCTTC. The chain uses TRBV6-5 and TRBJ2-1; 10 bases fit TRBD2. CDR3 length: 16 amino acids. Germline CDR1 is MNHEY and CDR2 is SVGAGI. Losses at the gene ends were 4 bases for V and 4 bases for J; bases not matched to a gene: 7.

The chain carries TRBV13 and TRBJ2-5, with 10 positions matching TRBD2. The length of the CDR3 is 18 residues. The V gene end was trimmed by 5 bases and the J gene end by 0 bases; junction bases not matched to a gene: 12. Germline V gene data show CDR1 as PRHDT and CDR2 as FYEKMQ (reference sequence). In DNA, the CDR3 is TGTGCCAGCAGCCCCCGTGGGCTAGCGGGGGCGTACCAAGAGACCCAGTACTTC. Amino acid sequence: CASSPRGLAGAYQETQYF.

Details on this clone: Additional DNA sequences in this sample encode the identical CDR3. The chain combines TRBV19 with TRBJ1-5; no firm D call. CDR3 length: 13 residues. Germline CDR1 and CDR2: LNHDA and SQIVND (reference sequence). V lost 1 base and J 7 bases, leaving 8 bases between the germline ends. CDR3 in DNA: TGTGCCAGTAGTATAGGGGGTGGGCAGCCCCAGCATTTT. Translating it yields CASSIGGGQPQHF. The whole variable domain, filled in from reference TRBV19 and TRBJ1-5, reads DGGITQSPKYLFRKEGQNVTLSCEQNLNHDAMYWYRQDPGQGLRLIYYSQIVNDFQKGDIAEGYSVSREKKESFPLTVTSAQKNPTAFYLCASSIGGGQPQHFGDGTRLSIL.

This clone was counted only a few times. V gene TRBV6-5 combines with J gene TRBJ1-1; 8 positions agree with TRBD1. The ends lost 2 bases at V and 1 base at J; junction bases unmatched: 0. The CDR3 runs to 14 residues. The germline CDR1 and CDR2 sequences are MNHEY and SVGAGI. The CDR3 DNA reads TGTGCCAGCAGTTACCAGGGGGCGAACACTGAAGCTTTCTTT. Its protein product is CASSYQGANTEAFF.

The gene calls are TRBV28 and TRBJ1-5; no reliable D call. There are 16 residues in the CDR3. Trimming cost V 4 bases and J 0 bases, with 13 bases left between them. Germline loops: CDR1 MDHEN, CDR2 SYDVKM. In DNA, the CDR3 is TGTGCCAGCAGTTCATACACAGATTATAGCAATCAGCCCCAGCATTTT. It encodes CASSSYTDYSNQPQHF.

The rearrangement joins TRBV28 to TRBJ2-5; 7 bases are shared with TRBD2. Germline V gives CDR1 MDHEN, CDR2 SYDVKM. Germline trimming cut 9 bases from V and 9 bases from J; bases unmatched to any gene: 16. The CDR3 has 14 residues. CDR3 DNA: TGTGCCAGTGCCTCCGGGACTATAAGAGTTCCCCAGTACTTC. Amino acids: CASASGTIRVPQYF.

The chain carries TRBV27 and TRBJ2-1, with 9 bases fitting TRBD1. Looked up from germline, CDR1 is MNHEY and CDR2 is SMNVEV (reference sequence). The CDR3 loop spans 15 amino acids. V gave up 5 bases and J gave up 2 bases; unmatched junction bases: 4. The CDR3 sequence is CASSLTGGTYNEQFF. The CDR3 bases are TGTGCCAGCAGTCTGACAGGGGGGACCTACAATGAGCAGTTCTTC.

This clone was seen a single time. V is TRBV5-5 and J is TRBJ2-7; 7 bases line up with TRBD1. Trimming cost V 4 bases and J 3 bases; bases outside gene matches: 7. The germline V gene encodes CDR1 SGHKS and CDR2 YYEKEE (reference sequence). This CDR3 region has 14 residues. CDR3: CASSPGQNIYEQYF. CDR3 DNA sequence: TGTGCCAGCAGCCCGGGACAGAACATCTACGAGCAGTACTTC.

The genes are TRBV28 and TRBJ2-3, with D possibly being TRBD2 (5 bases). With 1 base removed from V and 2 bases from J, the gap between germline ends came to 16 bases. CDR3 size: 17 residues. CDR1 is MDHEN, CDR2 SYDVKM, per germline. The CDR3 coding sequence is TGTGCCAGCAGTTTATTTACGGGGTACTCACCCACAGATACGCAGTATTTT. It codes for CASSLFTGYSPTDTQYF.